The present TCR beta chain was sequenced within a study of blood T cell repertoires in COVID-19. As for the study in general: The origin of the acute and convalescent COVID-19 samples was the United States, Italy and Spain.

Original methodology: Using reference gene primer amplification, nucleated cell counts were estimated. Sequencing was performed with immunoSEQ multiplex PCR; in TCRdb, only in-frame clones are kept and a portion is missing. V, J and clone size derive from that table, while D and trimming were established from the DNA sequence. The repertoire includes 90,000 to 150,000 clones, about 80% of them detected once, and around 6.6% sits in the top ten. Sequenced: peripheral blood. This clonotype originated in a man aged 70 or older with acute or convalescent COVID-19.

The chain's CDR3 is CASSAGQASSYNEQFF. For the CDR3, the DNA is TGTGCCAGCAGCGCGGGACAGGCCAGCTCCTACAATGAGCAGTTCTTC. V and J are TRBV9 and TRBJ2-1, with 8 positions matching TRBD1. The CDR3 consists of 16 residues. V shed 3 bases, J shed 0 bases, and the junction held 5 bases outside the gene matches. Germline values: CDR1 SGDLS, CDR2 YYNGEE.